The TCR beta chain described here comes from a study of blood T cell repertoires in COVID-19. Turning to the study itself: The samples span acute and convalescent COVID-19 from the United States, Italy and Spain.

The length of the CDR3 is 19 residues. Germline V CDR1 and CDR2: SGHDN, FVKESK. The V and J ends lost 0 bases and 2 bases, in that order; junction bases with no gene match: 7. As processed by the authors: Estimates of nucleated cell counts were drawn from the amplification of reference gene primers. The assay was immunoSEQ multiplex PCR, and TCRdb's table has in-frame clones only and misses some. D and trimming were read from the DNA, whereas the V and J calls and clone size are those reported in that table. The sample has about 40,000 clones, approximately 80% seen once; the top ten hold around 13%.

The receptor was isolated from a man aged 45-65 years with active or convalescent COVID-19. Sequenced input: peripheral blood. The chain uses TRBV14 and TRBJ2-2; the match to TRBD2 covers 12 bases. CDR3 residues: CASSQDNGLAGTNTGELFF. The CDR3 nucleotides read TGTGCCAGCAGCCAAGATAATGGACTAGCGGGGACTAACACCGGGGAGCTGTTTTTT.